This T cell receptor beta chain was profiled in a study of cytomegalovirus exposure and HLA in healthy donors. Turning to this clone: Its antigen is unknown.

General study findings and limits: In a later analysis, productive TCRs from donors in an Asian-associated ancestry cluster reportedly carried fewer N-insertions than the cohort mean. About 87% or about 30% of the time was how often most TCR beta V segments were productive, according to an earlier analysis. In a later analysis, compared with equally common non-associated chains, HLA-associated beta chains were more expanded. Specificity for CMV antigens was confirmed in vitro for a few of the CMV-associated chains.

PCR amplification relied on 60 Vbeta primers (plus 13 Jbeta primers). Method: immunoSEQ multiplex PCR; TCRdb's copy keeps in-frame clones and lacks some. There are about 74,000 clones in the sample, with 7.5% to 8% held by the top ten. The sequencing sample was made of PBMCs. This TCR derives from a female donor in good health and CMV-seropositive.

The CDR3 DNA follows: TGTGCCAGCAGGGAATCAGGGTCAACTAATGAAAAACTGTTTTTT. Residues: CASRESGSTNEKLFF. The rearrangement links TRBV28 to TRBJ1-4; perhaps TRBD1 as D (5 bases). CDR1 is MDHEN, CDR2 SYDVKM, per germline. Trimming took 6 bases from V and 0 from J, leaving 11 bases between them. The CDR3 loop spans 15 amino acids.